A single sample is the source of the 24 T cell receptor beta chains below, sequenced in a study of blood T cell repertoires in COVID-19. Clones were read by immunoSEQ multiplex PCR, and TCRdb kept only the in-frame ones, dropping some. This sample yields fewer than 200,000 clones, of which roughly 80% are seen a single time; about 11% belongs to the top ten. The sequencing sample was made of peripheral blood. These receptors came from a woman aged 40 to 55 with COVID-19, enrolled during active disease.

This clone was counted only a few times. The chain recombines TRBV2 with TRBJ1-2; D not certain. The CDR3 is 12 amino acids. V lost 5 bases and J 2 bases, leaving 6 bases between the germline ends. Germline assignment: CDR1 SNHLY and CDR2 FYNNEI. The CDR3 DNA reads TGTGCCAGCAGTCGGGAAAACTATGGCTACACCTTC. This gives the protein CASSRENYGYTF.

The DNA of the CDR3 is TGCGCCAGCAGCCCCCGCGCGACAGGGAAGGATTCACCCCTCCACTTT. It translates to CASSPRATGKDSPLHF. The chain recombines TRBV5-1 with TRBJ1-6, with 7 bases identical to TRBD1. Germline-derived CDR1 and CDR2 are SGHRS and YFSETQ. The junction had 12 bases not matched to a gene; V was cut back by 4 bases and J by 8 bases. This CDR3 is built from 16 residues.

The chain uses TRBV6-5 and TRBJ2-5; the D is unclear. Germline V gives CDR1 MNHEY, CDR2 SVGAGI. The CDR3 loop spans 13 amino acids. With 0 bases removed from V and 8 bases from J, the gap between germline ends came to 10 bases. CDR3 nucleotide sequence: TGTGCCAGCAGTTACTCGAACGGTGTAACCCAGTACTTC. This encodes CASSYSNGVTQYF.

V gene TRBV19 combines with J gene TRBJ1-5; a weak D match, TRBD1 (5 bases). The germline V and J ends were trimmed by 1 base and 2 bases, with 12 bases remaining between them. The CDR3 loop spans 16 amino acids. Looked up from germline, CDR1 is LNHDA and CDR2 is SQIVND (reference sequence). This CDR3 is CASSIVGGGGNQPQHF. CDR3 nucleotide sequence: TGTGCCAGTAGTATAGTCGGCGGGGGAGGCAATCAGCCCCAGCATTTT.

The chain uses TRBV11-2 and TRBJ2-4; no reliable D call. CDR1 and CDR2 (germline): SGHAT, FQNNGV. V was pared by 3 bases and J by 1 base, with 10 bases between. The CDR3 has 15 amino acids. CDR3 in amino acids: CASSFTGPAKNIQYF. CDR3 DNA sequence: TGTGCCAGCAGCTTCACTGGTCCGGCCAAAAACATTCAGTACTTC.

CDR3 loop: CASSDNGLAQETQYF. In DNA form, the CDR3 reads TGTGCCAGCAGTGATAATGGACTAGCCCAAGAGACCCAGTACTTC. The V call is TRBV7-9, the J call TRBJ2-5; 8 bases map to TRBD2. V was pared by 6 bases and J by 1 base, with 7 bases of the junction left unmatched. Germline loops: CDR1 SEHNR, CDR2 FQNEAQ (reference sequence). The CDR3 length is 15 residues.

This rearrangement joins TRBV4-1 to TRBJ1-2, with no clear D. There are 16 residues in the CDR3. Trimming left V 4 bases short and J 5 bases short, with 20 bases between. The germline CDR1 and CDR2 sequences are MGHRA and YSYEKL. The CDR3 reads CASSRSFAVVSYGYTF. The DNA for the CDR3 is TGCGCCAGCAGCCGCAGCTTTGCGGTCGTATCTTATGGCTACACCTTC.

The V gene is TRBV9, the J gene TRBJ2-3, with D possibly being TRBD2 (5 bases). V dropped 1 base and J dropped 1 base, with 10 bases sitting between them. This CDR3 contains 15 residues. Germline assignment: CDR1 SGDLS and CDR2 YYNGEE. The CDR3: CASSVRPAGTDTQYF. In DNA form, the CDR3 reads TGTGCCAGCAGCGTAAGGCCAGCGGGCACAGATACGCAGTATTTT.

The rearrangement links TRBV28 to TRBJ1-5, with unresolved D. Trimming took off 1 base at V and 2 bases at J, with 6 bases between the two ends. Germline lookup yields CDR1 MDHEN and CDR2 SYDVKM. CDR3 length equals 14 residues. The CDR3 DNA follows: TGTGCCAGCAGTTTATTCAGTGGCAATCAGCCCCAGCATTTT. Translating it yields CASSLFSGNQPQHF.

The chain recombines TRBV5-1 with TRBJ2-1; 8 nucleotides agree with TRBD2. The germline gives CDR1 SGHRS, CDR2 YFSETQ. V lost 1 base and J lost 2; bases outside the gene matches: 5. CDR3 length: 16 amino acids. The CDR3 bases are TGCGCCAGCAGCTTGAGGAGCGGGAGCGCCTACAATGAGCAGTTCTTC. Translation: CASSLRSGSAYNEQFF.

The V gene is TRBV6-1, the J gene TRBJ2-1; 9 bases agree with TRBD1. There are 16 residues in the CDR3. V lost 2 bases, J lost 10 bases, and 12 bases stayed unmatched. CDR1 is MNHNS, CDR2 SASEGT, per germline. The CDR3 DNA sequence: TGTGCCAGCAGTGAAAGTATAGGACAGGGGCTTTGGGAGCAGTTCTTC. It yields the protein CASSESIGQGLWEQFF.

The chain combines TRBV7-3 with TRBJ2-1; D might be TRBD2 (6 bases). V was clipped by 5 bases and J by 6 bases, with 11 bases between them. Germline assignment: CDR1 SGHTA and CDR2 FQGTGA. The CDR3 runs 13 residues. The CDR3 protein is CASSTGRPNEQFF. The CDR3 DNA reads as TGTGCCAGCAGCACCGGGAGACCCAATGAGCAGTTCTTC.

This clone was counted only a few times. The chain recombines TRBV30 with TRBJ1-5; 8 bases are shared with TRBD1. This CDR3 contains 13 residues. The trim removed 4 bases at V and 1 base at J, leaving 0 bases unmatched. CDR1 and CDR2 (germline): GTSNPN, SVGIG (reference sequence). CDR3 protein: CAWNRGSNQPQHF. CDR3 DNA sequence: TGTGCCTGGAACAGGGGGAGCAATCAGCCCCAGCATTTT.

The chain employs TRBV2 and TRBJ2-3; 10 bases align to TRBD2. Germline CDR1 is SNHLY and CDR2 is FYNNEI. V lost 0 bases and J lost 1; bases outside the gene matches: 7. The CDR3 has 18 residues. CDR3 in amino acids: CASSEAIAGGSGTDTQYF. CDR3 nucleotide sequence: TGTGCCAGCAGTGAAGCCATAGCGGGAGGATCGGGCACAGATACGCAGTATTTT.

This clone was counted only a few times. This chain links TRBV19 with TRBJ2-2, with D hard to call. Germline V gene lookup returns CDR1 LNHDA and CDR2 SQIVND (reference sequence). The V end lost 5 bases, the J end lost 4 bases, and 5 bases lay between the germline ends. The CDR3 runs 12 residues. CDR3 sequence reads: CASSLFTGELFF. CDR3 bases: TGTGCCAGTAGTCTGTTCACCGGGGAGCTGTTTTTT.

This chain connects TRBV5-6 to TRBJ2-7; 7 bases are shared with TRBD1. Germline CDR1 is SGHDT and CDR2 is YYEEEE. V lost 0 bases and J lost 11; bases outside the gene matches: 14. The CDR3 contains 15 residues. The CDR3 bases are TGTGCCAGCAGCTTGGGCTGGGACAGAGGGGCTTTGAAGTACTTC. It encodes CASSLGWDRGALKYF.

The J gene is TRBJ1-6, the V gene TRBV5-1; tentative D call: TRBD1 (6 bases). There are 14 residues in the CDR3. The ends were cut back, 0 bases at V and 6 bases at J, with 7 bases in the middle. CDR1 is SGHRS and CDR2 is YFSETQ in the germline V gene. The CDR3 is CASSLGTANSPLHF. DNA for the CDR3: TGCGCCAGCAGCTTGGGGACAGCTAATTCACCCCTCCACTTT.

This sequence joins TRBV4-1 and TRBJ2-5, with D tentatively TRBD2 (5 bases). Trimming took off 1 base at V and 1 base at J, with 13 bases between the two ends. Germline V gene lookup returns CDR1 MGHRA and CDR2 YSYEKL. This CDR3 is 16 amino acids long. CDR3 sequence (DNA): TGCGCCAGCAGCCAAGGCGGACTGCGGACCCAAGAGACCCAGTACTTC. The encoded protein is CASSQGGLRTQETQYF.

This chain links TRBV27 with TRBJ1-1, with D possibly TRBD1 on 6 matching bases. Germline V CDR1 and CDR2: MNHEY, SMNVEV (reference sequence). The CDR3 totals 13 residues. V gave up 3 bases and J gave up 2 bases, with 7 bases separating them. Written as DNA, the CDR3 is TGTGCCAGCAGTTTGGGGGCTAACACTGAAGCTTTCTTT. Protein product: CASSLGANTEAFF.

The V and J genes are TRBV18 and TRBJ1-5; 9 bases agree with TRBD1. Losses at the gene ends were 0 bases for V and 6 bases for J; bases not matched to a gene: 3. Per germline, CDR1 KGHSH and CDR2 LQKENI. The CDR3 runs to 15 residues. CDR3 DNA sequence: TGTGCCAGCTCACCACCGCCGGGACAGGGTCAGCCCCAGCATTTT. Translated, it gives CASSPPPGQGQPQHF.

The chain joins TRBV5-4 to TRBJ2-1; 8 bases agree with TRBD2. Trimming cost V 0 bases and J 4 bases; bases outside gene matches: 3. The germline V gene has CDR1 SGHNT and CDR2 YYREEE (reference sequence). This CDR3 has 15 amino acids. CDR3 residues: CASSLDSGGYNEQFF. Written as DNA, the CDR3 is TGTGCCAGCAGCTTGGACAGCGGGGGTTACAATGAGCAGTTCTTC.

Note on this clone: Other DNA sequences from this sample encode an identical CDR3 as well. The genes are TRBV7-9 and TRBJ2-3; 7 bases agree with TRBD2. V trimming: 5 bases; J trimming: 1 base; junction bases outside the gene matches: 0. This CDR3 region has 13 residues. Per the germline V gene, CDR1 is SEHNR and CDR2 is FQNEAQ (reference sequence). CDR3 loop: CASSGGGTDTQYF. The CDR3 DNA is TGTGCCAGCAGCGGGGGGGGCACAGATACGCAGTATTTT.

This chain connects TRBV9 to TRBJ1-4; 8 nucleotides line up with TRBD1. The CDR3 contains 17 residues. Germline V gives CDR1 SGDLS, CDR2 YYNGEE. V shed 4 bases, J shed 4 bases, and the junction held 12 bases outside the gene matches. Here the CDR3 DNA reads TGTGCCAGCAGCAGGACAGGGAGGATGGGGGGTAATGAAAAACTGTTTTTT. It yields the protein CASSRTGRMGGNEKLFF.

The chain couples TRBV7-2 to TRBJ2-7; D is perhaps TRBD1 (6 bases). CDR1 and CDR2 from the germline V gene are SGHTA and FQGNSA. CDR3 length: 14 residues. Between the trimmed V and J ends, which lost 5 bases and 1 base, there was a span of 12 bases. CDR3 residues: CASSRDTWSYEQYV. CDR3 nucleotide sequence: TGTGCCAGCAGCCGGGACACTTGGTCCTACGAGCAGTACGTC.